A selection of T cell receptor beta chains follows, all from one sample in a study of beta chain features in type 1 diabetes. Produced via immunoSEQ multiplex PCR; TCRdb's table is partial and in-frame only. The table lists hundreds of thousands of clones, around a sixth of them singletons, with roughly 0.098% in the top ten. Sequenced sample: naive CD4+ T cells from blood. The receptors derive from a man aged 18 to 29 in good health. Both conserved end residues are part of each CDR3. A D gene is named only where the DNA matches it firmly. For some rows the clone size is stated as once, few or many, or as a class when expanded; others skip it.

. TRBJ1-4 TRBV25-1 . CASIAFGVNEKLFF TGTGCCAGCATCGCATTCGGGGTTAATGAAAAACTGTTTTTT
few TRBJ1-2 TRBV15 . CATSRAGFGGYTF TGTGCCACCAGCAGAGCGGGGTTCGGGGGCTACACCTTC
few TRBJ2-3 TRBV18 TRBD2 CASSPKTSGSADTQYF TGTGCCAGCTCACCTAAGACTAGCGGGAGCGCAGATACGCAGTATTTT
few TRBJ2-7 TRBV20-1 . CSARDTYEQYF TGCAGTGCGCGGGACACCTACGAGCAGTACTTC
. TRBJ2-3 TRBV30 TRBD2 CAWRLAGAPDTQYF TGTGCCTGGCGTCTAGCGGGGGCCCCAGATACGCAGTATTTT
. TRBJ2-5 TRBV11-3 . CASSLGGNQETQYF TGTGCCAGCAGCTTGGGCGGAAACCAAGAGACCCAGTACTTC
. TRBJ1-1 TRBV6-5 TRBD1 CASRRDSLNTEAFF TGTGCCAGCAGGAGGGACAGCCTGAACACTGAAGCTTTCTTT
. TRBJ2-1 TRBV7-2 . CASSLAGAGSPSSYNEQFF TGTGCCAGCAGCTTAGCCGGGGCAGGGTCTCCGAGCTCCTACAATGAGCAGTTCTTC
few TRBJ2-7 TRBV28 TRBD2 CASSFTSGGPFEQYF TGTGCCAGCAGTTTTACTAGCGGGGGGCCCTTCGAGCAGTACTTC
few TRBJ1-2 TRBV6-5 . CAAREPLGYTF TGTGCCGCCAGGGAGCCGTTGGGCTACACCTTC
once TRBJ2-4 TRBV6-5 . CASSFDSRNIQYF TGTGCCAGCAGTTTCGACAGCAGGAACATTCAGTACTTC
. TRBJ2-2 TRBV11-3 TRBD2 CASSRGLGNTGELFF TGTGCCAGCAGCCGAGGACTAGGTAACACCGGGGAGCTGTTTTTT
few TRBJ2-1 TRBV9 . CASSVGIGPRTYNEQFF TGTGCCAGCAGCGTAGGAATTGGGCCTCGAACCTACAATGAGCAGTTCTTC
. TRBJ2-7 TRBV25-1 . CASSGGRNQYF TGTGCCAGCAGTGGGGGGCGGAACCAGTACTTC
. TRBJ1-1 TRBV5-6 TRBD1 CASSSQGENTEAFF TGTGCCAGCAGCTCACAGGGGGAGAACACTGAAGCTTTCTTT
few TRBJ2-7 TRBV5-6 . CASSSTGWGREYEQYF TGTGCCAGCAGCTCGACGGGTTGGGGCAGGGAATACGAGCAGTACTTC
few TRBJ1-2 TRBV7-3 . CASSLAGQGGGYTF TGTGCCAGCAGCTTAGCGGGCCAAGGTGGTGGCTACACCTTC
. TRBJ2-6 TRBV27 . CASSPTPRAGANVLTF TGTGCCAGCAGTCCAACCCCACGGGCTGGGGCCAACGTCCTGACTTTC
. TRBJ2-2 TRBV7-3 . CASSSSAGELFF TGTGCCAGCAGCTCCTCCGCCGGGGAGCTGTTTTTT
. TRBJ1-2 TRBV6-5 . CASSSRSQGNYGYTF TGTGCCAGCAGTTCTAGAAGCCAGGGAAACTATGGCTACACCTTC
. TRBJ2-3 TRBV5-1 . CASSLGESTDTQYF TGCGCCAGCAGCTTGGGAGAGTCCACAGATACGCAGTATTTT
few TRBJ1-2 TRBV27 . CASRRASDRGYTF TGTGCCAGCCGACGGGCTTCCGATAGGGGCTACACCTTC
. TRBJ1-5 TRBV19 . CASRLTGRSNQPQHF TGTGCCAGTAGACTGACAGGAAGGAGCAATCAGCCCCAGCATTTT
. TRBJ2-7 TRBV28 TRBD1 CASSLAGTGAHEQYF TGTGCCAGCAGTTTAGCCGGGACAGGGGCCCACGAGCAGTACTTC
few TRBJ2-6 TRBV27 . CASSPYSGANVLTF TGTGCCAGCAGTCCTTACTCTGGGGCCAACGTCCTGACTTTC
few TRBJ2-7 TRBV9 . CASSGSQGNEQYF TGTGCCAGCAGCGGGTCACAGGGCAACGAGCAGTACTTC
. TRBJ1-1 TRBV7-2 . CASSFGHLPEAFF TGTGCCAGCAGCTTCGGACACCTTCCCGAAGCTTTCTTT
few TRBJ1-1 TRBV29-1 . CSAMDKGREAFF TGCAGCGCTATGGACAAAGGAAGAGAAGCTTTCTTT
few TRBJ1-6 TRBV6-5 . CASSYSVPYDSPLHF TGTGCCAGCAGTTACTCGGTCCCCTATGATTCACCCCTCCACTTT
. TRBJ2-7 TRBV14 . CASSPRVVSEQYF TGTGCCAGCAGCCCCAGGGTTGTTAGCGAGCAGTACTTC
few TRBJ1-2 TRBV6-6 . CASSSLIVHHGYTF TGTGCCAGCAGTTCCTTGATCGTGCACCATGGCTACACCTTC
. TRBJ1-5 TRBV4-2 TRBD1 CASSPWDRGGNQPQHF TGTGCCAGCAGCCCCTGGGACAGGGGTGGCAATCAGCCCCAGCATTTT
. TRBJ2-7 TRBV9 TRBD1 CASSVGDRGTTYEQYF TGTGCCAGCAGCGTCGGTGACAGGGGGACAACCTACGAGCAGTACTTC
few TRBJ1-3 TRBV4-3 . CASSQGAGNSGNTIYF TGCGCCAGCAGCCAAGGCGCCGGAAACTCTGGAAACACCATATATTTT
. TRBJ2-7 TRBV15 . CATSRASTSHYEQYF TGTGCCACCAGCAGAGCTTCGACCTCTCACTACGAGCAGTACTTC
once TRBJ1-5 TRBV7-9 TRBD1 CASSKGPGQGNFNQPQHF TGTGCCAGCAGCAAAGGACCGGGACAGGGAAATTTTAATCAGCCCCAGCATTTT
few TRBJ2-2 TRBV2 . CASGVRPGELFF TGTGCCAGCGGAGTTCGACCCGGGGAGCTGTTTTTT
. TRBJ1-5 TRBV11-3 . CASSLDSENSNQPQHF TGTGCCAGCAGCTTAGATTCCGAGAATAGCAATCAGCCCCAGCATTTT
once TRBJ2-6 TRBV7-3 TRBD1 CASSLGGTGANVLTF TGTGCCAGCAGCCTAGGGGGCACTGGGGCCAACGTCCTGACTTTC
few TRBJ1-1 TRBV5-4 . CASSSGVLTEAFF TGTGCCAGCAGCTCAGGGGTTTTGACTGAAGCTTTCTTT
. TRBJ2-1 TRBV7-2 TRBD2 CASSLAGTSGRVDEQFF TGTGCCAGCAGCTTAGCCGGGACTAGCGGGAGGGTGGATGAGCAGTTCTTC
few TRBJ1-1 TRBV27 TRBD1 CASSLDRGATEAFF TGTGCCAGCAGTCTGGACAGGGGAGCCACTGAAGCTTTCTTT
. TRBJ2-5 TRBV28 . CAIQMQGILQETQYF TGTGCCATCCAAATGCAGGGAATCCTTCAAGAGACCCAGTACTTC
few TRBJ2-4 TRBV2 TRBD2 CASSEVGLAEDQNIQYF TGTGCCAGCAGTGAAGTTGGGCTAGCGGAGGACCAAAACATTCAGTACTTC
. TRBJ2-1 TRBV7-3 TRBD1 CASSMTGNNEQFF TGTGCCAGCAGCATGACAGGGAACAATGAGCAGTTCTTC
. TRBJ2-5 TRBV18 . CASSPPGLEETQYF TGTGCCAGCTCACCACCGGGGTTAGAAGAGACCCAGTACTTC
. TRBJ1-1 TRBV9 . CASSVGGINTEAFF TGTGCCAGCAGCGTAGGAGGGATAAACACTGAAGCTTTCTTT
. TRBJ2-6 TRBV6-1 . CASRSTGANVLTF TGTGCCAGTAGATCAACTGGGGCCAACGTCCTGACTTTC
. TRBJ1-3 TRBV18 . CASSPPRLDSGNTIYF TGTGCCAGCTCACCACCAAGACTGGACTCTGGAAACACCATATATTTT
few TRBJ2-1 TRBV27 . CASRDGGLAVNEQFF TGTGCCAGCCGGGACGGGGGCCTTGCGGTCAATGAGCAGTTCTTC
few TRBJ2-7 TRBV5-1 . CASTSSYEQYF TGCGCCAGCACCTCGTCCTACGAGCAGTACTTC
. TRBJ2-4 TRBV28 . CASGEKNIQYF TGTGCCAGCGGGGAGAAAAACATTCAGTACTTC
few TRBJ2-7 TRBV5-1 TRBD2 CASSTYLAGGTYEQYF TGCGCCAGCAGCACATATCTAGCGGGAGGGACCTACGAGCAGTACTTC
. TRBJ1-6 TRBV28 . CASSLTGRSRGLSLHF TGTGCCAGCAGTTTAACGGGGCGGTCCCGGGGTTTGTCCCTCCACTTT